This T cell receptor (beta chain) was sequenced during a study of T cell responses to AZD1222 COVID-19 vaccine. Background on the study: The analysis combined second doses at about 4 or about 12 weeks.

Clones were read by immunoSEQ multiplex PCR, and TCRdb kept only the in-frame ones, dropping some. The data show about 150,000 clones, with 75% to 90% seen just once and 6.9% held by the top ten. Sequenced here: peripheral blood, sampled on day 0 of AZD1222 vaccination. The receptor comes from an adult in good health.

CDR3 nucleotides: TGTGCCAGCAGCGCCCGCCAGGGCAAGAATGAGCAGTTCTTC. It encodes CASSARQGKNEQFF. V gene TRBV11-2 combines with J gene TRBJ2-1; TRBD1 might be the D (5 bases). The V gene's germline CDR1 is SGHAT and CDR2 FQNNGV. Deletions cut 5 bases from V and 7 bases from J, with 15 bases between. The CDR3 totals 14 residues.